These 17 T cell receptor beta chains originate from one sample sequenced in a study of control samples from healthy donors and cancer patients. Measured with immunoSEQ multiplex PCR; TCRdb has only the in-frame clones, and not every one. The sample lists around 130,000 clones; around nine tenths were seen once. Sequencing was done on a sample of blood. These receptors were collected from a man aged 45 to 65 in good health.

This sequence joins TRBV11-3 and TRBJ2-3; 7 bases match TRBD1. J was trimmed by 2 bases and V by 5 bases; bases with no gene match: 4. The CDR3 has 14 residues. From germline, CDR1 is SGHNT and CDR2 YENEEA. This CDR3 is CASSAGTDTDTQYF. Here the CDR3 DNA reads TGTGCCAGCAGCGCCGGGACAGACACAGATACGCAGTATTTT.

The gene calls are TRBV29-1 and TRBJ2-1, with D perhaps matching TRBD1 (6 bases). Per the germline V gene, CDR1 is SQVTM and CDR2 is ANQGSEA. V was shortened by 0 bases and J by 1 base, with 7 bases between the two germline ends. CDR3 length: 14 amino acids. The CDR3 sequence: CSVEEGASYNEQFF. The DNA for the CDR3 is TGCAGCGTTGAAGAGGGGGCTTCCTACAATGAGCAGTTCTTC.

The chain has TRBV13 and TRBJ1-3; a weak D match, TRBD1 (6 bases). V was pared by 1 base and J by 2 bases, with 12 bases between. Germline CDR1 reads PRHDT; CDR2 reads FYEKMQ (reference sequence). The CDR3 has 16 residues. Written as DNA, the CDR3 is TGTGCCAGCAGCTTAGTAGGGGGAGGGACTGGAAACACCATATATTTT. Its translation is CASSLVGGGTGNTIYF.

V and J are TRBV5-6 and TRBJ2-1, with D possibly being TRBD2 (7 bases). Trimming pared 1 base from V and 12 bases from J, leaving 20 bases between. CDR1 is SGHDT and CDR2 is YYEEEE in the germline V gene. The CDR3 totals 15 residues. The CDR3 reads CASSLRRGPRLAQFF. The CDR3 DNA is TGTGCCAGCAGCTTGCGGCGGGGGCCCCGATTGGCGCAGTTCTTC.

This clone was counted a single time. The chain carries TRBV6-5 and TRBJ1-6, with a tentative D call TRBD1 (5 bases). This CDR3 region has 13 residues. Trimming took off 0 bases at V and 14 bases at J, with 11 bases between the two ends. The germline V gene has CDR1 MNHEY and CDR2 SVGAGI. CDR3 residues: CASSYSRGVALHF. The CDR3 nucleotides read TGTGCCAGCAGTTACTCGAGAGGGGTAGCCCTCCACTTT.

The rearrangement links TRBV27 to TRBJ2-3; TRBD2 aligns across 11 bases. CDR3 length equals 19 residues. In germline, CDR1 is MNHEY, CDR2 SMNVEV (reference sequence). V lost 4 bases, J lost 2 bases, and 14 bases stayed unmatched. CDR3 region: CASSSQPQPSGGFTDTQYF. Here the CDR3 DNA reads TGTGCCAGCAGTTCCCAACCCCAGCCTAGCGGGGGGTTCACAGATACGCAGTATTTT.

The rearrangement links TRBV5-6 to TRBJ2-6, with no clear D. The CDR3 is 16 residues long. The germline CDR1 and CDR2 sequences are SGHDT and YYEEEE. Trimming took off 3 bases at V and 2 bases at J, with 12 bases between the two ends. The CDR3 sequence is CASSSLVGTGANVLTF. Here the CDR3 DNA reads TGTGCCAGCAGCTCCCTCGTGGGGACTGGGGCCAACGTCCTGACTTTC.

This clone was seen a handful of times. The J gene is TRBJ2-1, the V gene TRBV9, with 8 positions matching TRBD2. The CDR3 is 16 residues long. In germline, CDR1 is SGDLS, CDR2 YYNGEE. V shed 0 bases and J 2 bases; nucleotides not matched to a gene: 4. The CDR3: CASSVEGSGAYNEQFF. CDR3 DNA sequence: TGTGCCAGCAGCGTAGAGGGTAGCGGGGCCTACAATGAGCAGTTCTTC.

CDR3 nucleotides: TGTGCCAGCAGCCGCCGCACAGCGGCCCTCACAGATACGCAGTATTTT. Protein: CASSRRTAALTDTQYF. The V gene is TRBV7-9, the J gene TRBJ2-3; a weak D match, TRBD2 (5 bases). The germline V gene encodes CDR1 SEHNR and CDR2 FQNEAQ (reference sequence). Trimming took off 5 bases at V and 2 bases at J, with 17 bases between the two ends. This CDR3 spans 16 amino acids.

This clone was recorded once. The V gene is TRBV27, the J gene TRBJ1-4; weak D call: TRBD1 (6 bases). This CDR3 is 15 amino acids long. V gave up 2 bases and J gave up 6 bases, with 13 bases separating them. Germline values: CDR1 MNHEY, CDR2 SMNVEV (reference sequence). The CDR3 is CASSLARGLDEKLFF. The CDR3 DNA reads TGTGCCAGCAGTTTAGCCAGGGGTCTGGATGAAAAACTGTTTTTT.

Written as DNA, the CDR3 is TGTGCCAGTAGTATTTTCGGGGGGGGTTCCAATGAGCAGTTCTTC. This sequence encodes CASSIFGGGSNEQFF. This chain connects TRBV19 to TRBJ2-1, with 8 bases aligning to TRBD2. V trimming: 3 bases; J trimming: 6 bases; junction bases outside the gene matches: 7. The germline V gene has CDR1 LNHDA and CDR2 SQIVND (reference sequence). This CDR3 has 15 residues.

This chain connects TRBV6-5 to TRBJ1-6; weak D call: TRBD1 (5 bases). From germline, CDR1 is MNHEY and CDR2 SVGAGI. The ends were cut back, 10 bases at V and 7 bases at J, with 14 bases in the middle. This CDR3 is 13 amino acids long. The DNA of the CDR3 is TGTGCCACCCTCAGGGCCTCGAATTCACCCCTCCACTTT. It is translated as CATLRASNSPLHF.

Concerning this clone: Additional DNA sequences in this sample encode the identical CDR3. The rearrangement links TRBV28 to TRBJ2-5; 7 bases are a match to TRBD1. CDR3 size: 14 residues. V gave up 4 bases and J gave up 3 bases; unmatched junction bases: 5. CDR1 MDHEN and CDR2 SYDVKM come from the germline V gene. The CDR3 is CASSSADREETQYF. The CDR3 DNA follows: TGTGCCAGCAGTTCCGCCGACAGGGAAGAGACCCAGTACTTC. The full variable domain, rest sourced from reference TRBV28 and TRBJ2-5, is DVKVTQSSRYLVKRTGEKVFLECVQDMDHENMFWYRQDPGLGLRLIYFSYDVKMKEKGDIPEGYSVSREKKERFSLILESASTNQTSMYLCASSSADREETQYFGPGTRLLVL.

The chain couples TRBV30 to TRBJ1-5, with D perhaps matching TRBD1 (6 bases). Germline CDR1 GTSNPN, CDR2 SVGIG (reference sequence). The CDR3 consists of 15 residues. Trimming removed 2 bases at V and 5 bases at J, with 16 bases between. The CDR3 region is CAWSPTGFRDQPQHF. The CDR3 DNA sequence: TGTGCCTGGAGTCCCACAGGGTTCAGGGATCAGCCCCAGCATTTT.

The chain carries TRBV7-9 and TRBJ1-1; D unresolved. This CDR3 comprises 15 residues. Trimming shortened V by 7 bases and J by 1 base, and 16 bases separated the two germline ends. The germline CDR1 and CDR2 sequences are SEHNR and FQNEAQ (reference sequence). This CDR3 is CASMNAQNPNTEAFF. CDR3 DNA sequence: TGTGCCAGCATGAATGCACAGAACCCGAACACTGAAGCTTTCTTT. Supplemented by reference TRBV7-9 and TRBJ1-1, the full variable domain reads DTGVSQNPRHKITKRGQNVTFRCDPISEHNRLYWYRQTLGQGPEFLTYFQNEAQLEKSRLLSDRFSAERPKGSFSTLEIQRTEQGDSAMYLCASMNAQNPNTEAFFGQGTRLTVV.

This sequence joins TRBV5-3 and TRBJ2-2; no definite D call. TRBV5-3 belongs to the ORF category, with a function that is uncertain. V dropped 1 base and J dropped 7 bases, with 20 bases sitting between them. This CDR3 spans 17 amino acids. Written as DNA, the CDR3 is TGTGCCAGAAGCTTGACCCCAGGAGAAGGTTTGGTCGGGGAGCTGTTTTTT. Translating it yields CARSLTPGEGLVGELFF.

The chain has TRBV4-1 and TRBJ1-4; D unclear. This CDR3 has 18 amino acids. With 0 bases removed from V and 4 bases from J, the gap between germline ends came to 18 bases. Germline CDR1 MGHRA, CDR2 YSYEKL. CDR3 nucleotide sequence: TGCGCCAGCAGCCAAGATCTCATCGTAAGGGTTCTTAATGAAAAACTGTTTTTT. As protein: CASSQDLIVRVLNEKLFF.